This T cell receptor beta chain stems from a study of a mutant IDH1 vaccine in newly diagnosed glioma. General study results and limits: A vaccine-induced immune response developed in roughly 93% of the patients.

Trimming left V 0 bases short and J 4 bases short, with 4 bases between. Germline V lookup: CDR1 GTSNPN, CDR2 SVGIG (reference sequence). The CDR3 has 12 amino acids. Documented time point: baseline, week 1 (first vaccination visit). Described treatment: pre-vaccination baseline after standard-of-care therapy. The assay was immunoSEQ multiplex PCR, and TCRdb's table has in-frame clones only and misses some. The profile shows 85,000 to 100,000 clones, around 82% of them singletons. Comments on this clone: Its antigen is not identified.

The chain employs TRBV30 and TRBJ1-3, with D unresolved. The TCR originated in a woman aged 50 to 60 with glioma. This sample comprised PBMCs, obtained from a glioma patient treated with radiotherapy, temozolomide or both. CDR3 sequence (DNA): TGTGCCTGGAGTGTAGGGGGAAACACCATATATTTT. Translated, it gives CAWSVGGNTIYF.